This T cell receptor (beta chain) is drawn from a study of T-cell reconstitution after alpha-beta-depleted transplantation in children. A library of TCRbeta sequences, prepared with unique molecular identifiers, was generated. TCRdb re-derived calls from the PCR reads in MiXCR, one entry per CDR3 protein. The sample contains around 600,000 distinct CDR3 sequences, approximately 17% of which appear only once. This clonotype has only a few counts. Material: PBMCs from the stem cell graft donor, obtained from the stem cell graft. The receptor was derived from a human donor who donated a stem cell graft to a child with acute myeloid leukemia.

The CDR3 spells CASSTDRGRLSGNTEAFF. The CDR3 DNA follows: TGCGCCAGCAGCACGGACAGGGGGCGCCTTAGTGGAAACACTGAAGCTTTCTTT. This rearrangement joins TRBV5-1 to TRBJ1-1, with 11 bases lining up with TRBD1. Trimming removed 4 bases from V and 2 bases from J; junction bases left unmatched: 13. This CDR3 has 18 amino acids. The germline V gene has CDR1 SGHRS and CDR2 YFSETQ.